The 26 T cell receptor beta chains in this list originate from one sample, sequenced in a study of CDR3 diversity in severe acne. TCRdb used MiXCR to reprocess the PCR reads, holding one entry per CDR3 protein. The sample consists of approximately 84,000 distinct CDR3 sequences, approximately 51% of them appearing once. Sequenced input: blood. The receptors come from a male donor in good health, without acne.

This chain joins TRBV28 and TRBJ2-5, with 8 bases matching TRBD1. The V segment lost 6 bases and the J segment 9 bases; nucleotides outside the gene matches: 12. The CDR3 spans 14 residues. The germline CDR1 and CDR2 sequences are MDHEN and SYDVKM. The CDR3 protein is CASSQQGAGQPQYF. The CDR3 DNA sequence: TGTGCCAGCAGCCAGCAGGGGGCGGGTCAGCCCCAGTACTTC.

About this clonotype: No DNA is shown, since the ends of the CDR3 on it are uncertain; the CDR3 is the one TCRdb lists. The chain couples TRBV15 to TRBJ1-5; the DNA was not used to check the table's D call, TRBD1. The CDR3 is 22 residues long, counting both termini. Germline CDR1 LNHNV, CDR2 YYDKDF (reference sequence). The CDR3 sequence is CATRQTGGYNSPLHFGNQPQHF.

This chain uses TRBV20-1 with TRBJ1-1, with D uncertain. V lost 0 bases and J lost 5, with 13 bases in between. The CDR3 is 14 residues long. The germline gives CDR1 DFQATT, CDR2 SNEGSKA (reference sequence). CDR3 sequence: CSARDPALGTEAFF. The DNA for the CDR3 is TGCAGTGCTAGAGATCCGGCCTTGGGGACTGAAGCTTTCTTT.

The sample holds a few counts of this clonotype. The chain recombines TRBV7-9 with TRBJ2-7, with D uncertain. The CDR3 has 13 amino acids. Germline values: CDR1 SEHNR, CDR2 FQNEAQ (reference sequence). Trimming removed 5 bases from V and 0 bases from J, with 8 bases in between. CDR3 sequence reads: CASSPGLSYEQYF. In DNA, the CDR3 is TGTGCCAGCAGCCCGGGCCTCTCCTACGAGCAGTACTTC.

The chain is built from TRBV9 and TRBJ2-1, with a weak D call TRBD1 (6 bases). The CDR3 extends over 15 amino acids. The germline V and J ends were trimmed by 3 bases and 8 bases, with 18 bases remaining between them. Germline values: CDR1 SGDLS, CDR2 YYNGEE. CDR3 residues: CASSDRDMKVHEQFF. As DNA, the CDR3 is TGTGCCAGCAGCGACCGGGACATGAAGGTCCATGAGCAGTTCTTC.

This clonotype was recorded at least ten times. The V and J genes are TRBV6-5 and TRBJ2-4; TRBD1 matches at 10 bases. The V gene end was trimmed by 6 bases and the J gene end by 4 bases; junction bases not matched to a gene: 3. CDR3 size: 14 residues. Germline CDR1 and CDR2: MNHEY and SVGAGI. The CDR3 loop is CASRRDRGKNIQYF. DNA of the CDR3: TGTGCCAGCAGACGGGACAGGGGAAAAAACATTCAGTACTTC.

This rearrangement joins TRBV7-3 to TRBJ2-7, with 8 positions matching TRBD1. The trim removed 4 bases at V and 6 bases at J, leaving 5 bases unmatched. In germline, CDR1 is SGHTA, CDR2 FQGTGA. The CDR3 length is 13 residues. In DNA form, the CDR3 reads TGTGCCAGCAGCTCAGGGGGCTCAGGCGAGCAGTACTTC. As protein: CASSSGGSGEQYF.

V usage is TRBV7-2 and J usage is TRBJ2-1, with TRBD2 matching over 7 bases. This CDR3 contains 14 residues. J gave up 4 bases and V 5 bases, and 5 bases lay outside the gene matches. CDR1 is SGHTA and CDR2 is FQGNSA in the germline V gene. The CDR3 DNA follows: TGTGCCAGCAGCCAAGGACTAGTTTACAATGAGCAGTTCTTC. Residues: CASSQGLVYNEQFF.

The table lists this clonotype with many counts. The chain carries TRBV25-1 and TRBJ1-2; the D is unclear. The V gene's germline CDR1 is MGHDK and CDR2 SYGVNS. V lost 3 bases and J 0 bases, leaving 11 bases between the germline ends. This CDR3 is 15 amino acids long. CDR3 region: CASSEIGNSNYGYTF. The CDR3 bases are TGTGCCAGCAGTGAGATCGGCAACTCTAACTATGGCTACACCTTC.

The chain couples TRBV7-9 to TRBJ1-1, with TRBD1 matching over 11 bases. The CDR3 totals 14 residues. CDR1 and CDR2 from the germline V gene are SEHNR and FQNEAQ (reference sequence). J was trimmed by 3 bases and V by 5 bases; bases with no gene match: 2. The CDR3 sequence: CASSQGQGDTEAFF. The CDR3 DNA reads as TGTGCCAGCAGCCAGGGACAGGGGGACACTGAAGCTTTCTTT.

A few counts support this clonotype. The V and J genes are TRBV28 and TRBJ2-1; a weak D match, TRBD2 (6 bases). This CDR3 has 14 amino acids. Germline CDR1 MDHEN, CDR2 SYDVKM. V shed 9 bases and J shed 1 base, with 13 bases lying between them. The CDR3, as DNA: TGTGCCAGTCTTACCGGGACTTCCTACAATGAGCAGTTCTTC. Protein: CASLTGTSYNEQFF.

V gene TRBV12-3 or TRBV12-4 combines with J gene TRBJ2-7; 11 nucleotides line up with TRBD2. This CDR3 spans 15 amino acids. V gave up 5 bases and J gave up 1 base; unmatched junction bases: 4. CDR3 DNA: TGTGCCAGCAGTCTCTGGACTAGCGGGTCCTACGAGCAGTACTTC. This translates into CASSLWTSGSYEQYF.

On this clonotype itself: At one end, the junction sequence differs from germline, possibly due to a read error. This chain joins TRBV10-3 and TRBJ1-1, with TRBD1 matching over 7 bases. Germline lookup yields CDR1 ENHRY and CDR2 SYGVKD. The CDR3 consists of 14 residues. The CDR3 loop reads CAITAGQPNAEAFF. The CDR3 region has the DNA TGTGCCATCACCGCGGGACAGCCGAACGCTGAAGCCTTCTTT.

V is TRBV2 and J is TRBJ1-5, with D possibly TRBD1 on 6 matching bases. Between the trimmed V and J ends, which lost 6 bases and 3 bases, there was a span of 15 bases. The CDR3 contains 15 residues. The V gene's germline CDR1 is SNHLY and CDR2 FYNNEI. The chain's CDR3 is CASSPLQGTNQPQHF. The CDR3 bases are TGTGCCAGCAGCCCTCTACAGGGAACCAATCAGCCCCAGCATTTT.

The genes are TRBV12-3 or TRBV12-4 and TRBJ2-5; 7 bases agree with TRBD2. V was clipped by 0 bases and J by 7 bases; unmatched bases: 2. This CDR3 has 13 amino acids. CDR3: CASSLAGRGTQYF. The CDR3 DNA reads TGTGCCAGCAGTTTAGCAGGGAGGGGGACCCAGTACTTC.

This clonotype showed up many times. This chain joins TRBV30 and TRBJ2-2; perhaps TRBD2 as D (6 bases). There are 17 residues in the CDR3. Deletions cut 4 bases from V and 1 base from J, with 19 bases between. Per the germline V gene, CDR1 is GTSNPN and CDR2 is SVGIG (reference sequence). CDR3 sequence (DNA): TGTGCCTGGACGAACATCCAGCGGGTGGTGAACACCGGGGAGCTGTTTTTT. Amino acid sequence: CAWTNIQRVVNTGELFF.

This clonotype was counted between two and nine times. V gene TRBV18 combines with J gene TRBJ2-5; 9 bases fit TRBD2. Trimming cost V 2 bases and J 4 bases; bases outside gene matches: 11. The germline V gene has CDR1 KGHSH and CDR2 LQKENI. The CDR3 is 17 residues long. The CDR3, as DNA: TGTGCCAGCTCACCAACGGCAAGCGGGAGGAGCGTAGAGACCCAGTACTTC. It specifies CASSPTASGRSVETQYF.

A note on this clonotype: One base away lies a much larger clone, so this may be a sequencing read error. The J gene is TRBJ1-6, the V gene TRBV7-6; D ambiguous. This CDR3 region has 14 residues. CDR1 and CDR2 from the germline V gene are SGHVS and FNYEAQ. The CDR3 DNA is TGTGCCAGCAGCTTAGCGGGTGCAAATTCATCCCTCCACTTT. Protein sequence: CASSLAGANSSLHF.

In its sample, this clonotype was seen many times. The chain employs TRBV6-6 and TRBJ2-5; D tentatively fits TRBD1 or TRBD2 (5 bases each). CDR3 length equals 16 residues. Germline lookup yields CDR1 MNHNY and CDR2 SVGAGI (reference sequence). The ends were cut back, 2 bases at V and 5 bases at J, with 18 bases in the middle. Here the CDR3 reads CASSYPSGRDGETQYF. CDR3 nucleotides: TGTGCCAGCAGTTACCCGTCCGGCAGGGACGGGGAGACCCAGTACTTC.

This clonotype has more than one count but fewer than ten. The genes are TRBV11-2 and TRBJ2-2, with D perhaps being TRBD1 or TRBD2 (5 bases each). Trimming removed 4 bases at V and 6 bases at J, with 12 bases between. In germline, CDR1 is SGHAT, CDR2 FQNNGV. The CDR3 runs to 14 residues. The CDR3 DNA sequence: TGTGCCAGCAGCTCGTGGGACGCCGCCGGGGAGCTGTTTTTT. Amino acids: CASSSWDAAGELFF.

This clonotype was counted between two and nine times. The V and J genes are TRBV18 and TRBJ2-7, with a weak D call TRBD1 (5 bases). CDR1 is KGHSH and CDR2 is LQKENI in the germline V gene. The ends were cut back, 0 bases at V and 3 bases at J, with 9 bases in the middle. CDR3 size: 14 residues. DNA for the CDR3: TGTGCCAGCTCACCACCGGGGCGGATCTACGAGCAGTACTTC. Translated, it gives CASSPPGRIYEQYF.

The sample holds a few counts of this clonotype. This chain joins TRBV10-3 and TRBJ1-2; D unclear. The V gene lost 2 bases and the J gene lost 6 bases, with 7 bases spanning the gap. Germline-derived CDR1 and CDR2 are ENHRY and SYGVKD. This CDR3 spans 12 amino acids. CDR3 bases: TGTGCCATCAGTGAGACGATGGATGGCTACACCTTC. Translation gives CAISETMDGYTF.

This clonotype has just a few counts. The chain has TRBV13 and TRBJ2-7; 11 positions agree with TRBD1. The trim removed 5 bases at V and 6 bases at J, leaving 6 bases unmatched. Germline V gene lookup returns CDR1 PRHDT and CDR2 FYEKMQ (reference sequence). This CDR3 is 14 amino acids long. CDR3 bases: TGTGCCAGCAGCCTCGGGGGGACAGGGGGCGAGCAGTACTTC. Translating gives CASSLGGTGGEQYF.

This clonotype was detected only a few times. The genes are TRBV20-1 and TRBJ2-3, with 16 bases matching TRBD2. The CDR3 runs to 16 residues. CDR1 and CDR2 (germline): DFQATT, SNEGSKA (reference sequence). V lost 1 base, J lost 4 bases, and 2 bases stayed unmatched. The CDR3: CSARAGTSGGADTQYF. The CDR3 DNA reads TGCAGTGCTAGAGCCGGGACTAGCGGGGGGGCAGATACGCAGTATTTT.

The rearrangement joins TRBV9 to TRBJ1-1; weak D call: TRBD1 (5 bases). This CDR3 contains 12 residues. Trimming took 5 bases from V and 9 from J, leaving 14 bases between them. Germline CDR1 is SGDLS and CDR2 is YYNGEE. CDR3: CASRGPGAKAFF. The CDR3, as DNA: TGTGCCAGCAGAGGGCCCGGGGCTAAAGCTTTCTTT.

On this clonotype: One junction end does not reproduce the germline sequence, and a read error may be involved. This chain links TRBV5-1 with TRBJ2-5, with TRBD2 identical over 10 bases. The J call may not be correct, given that the DNA end is closer to TRBJ2-7. CDR1 is SGHRS and CDR2 is YFSETQ in the germline V gene. This CDR3 region has 17 residues. CDR3 amino acids: CASSSIAGGPTRYEQYF. The CDR3, as DNA: TGTGCCAGCAGCTCCATAGCGGGAGGCCCAACTCGTTACGAGCAGTACTTC.